Listed here is a single T cell receptor (beta chain). The antigen is undetermined. This sample was taken from a study of cytomegalovirus exposure and HLA in healthy donors. Trimming removed 1 base at V and 3 bases at J, with 10 bases between. This CDR3 comprises 15 residues. CDR1 and CDR2 from the germline V gene are SGHDT and YYEEEE. 60 Vbeta and 13 Jbeta primers were used in PCR. The assay was immunoSEQ multiplex PCR, and TCRdb's table has in-frame clones only and misses some. The table has 200,000 or so clones, approximately 82% seen once. Overall study findings and caveats: Usually a TCR sequence was rare, but some public TCRs were found in many donors.

Sequenced sample: PBMCs. The gene calls are TRBV5-6 and TRBJ1-4; the D is unclear. This receptor was obtained from a woman aged 18-29 years in good health and CMV-seropositive. CDR3 in amino acids: CASSLMRVSNEKLFF. As DNA, the CDR3 is TGTGCCAGCAGCTTGATGAGAGTTTCTAATGAAAAACTGTTTTTT.